This entry lists 23 T cell receptor beta chains sequenced from one sample in a study of STAT5B mutations in CD4+ large granular lymphocyte leukemia. The table came from immunoSEQ multiplex PCR; TCRdb's copy has only in-frame clones and leaves some out. The sample gives approximately 24,000 clones, 60% to 85% of which show up once; 0.35% to 0.5% is in the top ten. Specimen: CD4+ T cells from blood buffy coats. These TCRs come from a human donor in good health.

The chain has TRBV18 and TRBJ2-7; TRBD1 matches 12 bases. V lost 2 bases and J lost 0; bases outside the gene matches: 8. The CDR3 runs to 18 residues. From germline, CDR1 is KGHSH and CDR2 LQKENI. The CDR3 nucleotides read TGTGCCAGCTCACCAAGGGACAGGGGGCGTCTGAGCTCCTACGAGCAGTACTTC. This codes for CASSPRDRGRLSSYEQYF.

The chain recombines TRBV7-2 with TRBJ1-6; 11 nucleotides line up with TRBD1. Looked up from germline, CDR1 is SGHTA and CDR2 is FQGNSA. J lost 1 base, V lost 1 base, and 3 bases had no gene match. The CDR3 sequence is 18 residues long. The DNA of the CDR3 is TGTGCCAGCAGCTTAGATGGACAGGGGGCATCCTATAATTCACCCCTCCACTTT. Translating gives CASSLDGQGASYNSPLHF.

The V call is TRBV30, the J call TRBJ2-6; D is possibly TRBD1 (5 bases). Germline-derived CDR1 and CDR2 are GTSNPN and SVGIG (reference sequence). The CDR3 runs 15 residues. V shed 1 base and J shed 3 bases, with 10 bases lying between them. The CDR3, as DNA: TGTGCCTGGAGTGCCTTTACAGGTGGGGCCAACGTCCTGACTTTC. It encodes CAWSAFTGGANVLTF. The entire variable domain, with the rest obtained from reference TRBV30 and TRBJ2-6, is as follows: SQTIHQWPATLVQPVGSPLSLECTVEGTSNPNLYWYRQAAGRGLQLLFYSVGIGQISSEVPQNLSASRPQDRQFILSSKKLLLSDSGFYLCAWSAFTGGANVLTFGAGSRLTVL.

The chain uses TRBV7-9 and TRBJ2-4; D is possibly TRBD1 or TRBD2 (6 bases each). Trimming cost V 5 bases and J 0 bases, with 14 bases left between them. From germline, CDR1 is SEHNR and CDR2 FQNEAQ (reference sequence). The CDR3 contains 16 residues. The CDR3 region is CASSPWGAGAKNIQYF. CDR3 nucleotide sequence: TGTGCCAGCAGCCCGTGGGGGGCAGGAGCCAAAAACATTCAGTACTTC.

This chain links TRBV4-2 with TRBJ2-3, with D uncertain. Germline CDR1 LGHNA, CDR2 YNFKEQ. V lost 1 base to trimming and J lost 10 bases, with 6 bases between them. The CDR3 length is 11 residues. The CDR3 protein is CASSQGIAQYF. CDR3 in DNA: TGTGCCAGCAGCCAAGGGATTGCGCAGTATTTT.

The chain links TRBV9 to TRBJ2-2; 11 nucleotides match TRBD1. The CDR3 loop spans 15 amino acids. V shed 4 bases and J 5 bases; nucleotides not matched to a gene: 4. Looked up from germline, CDR1 is SGDLS and CDR2 is YYNGEE. Here the CDR3 reads CASSSGQGATGELFF. CDR3 in DNA: TGTGCCAGCAGCTCAGGACAGGGGGCGACCGGGGAGCTGTTTTTT.

As concerns this clone: The junction departs from germline at one end; a sequencing error may be responsible. The chain joins TRBV28 to TRBJ2-7; 8 bases line up with TRBD1. From germline, CDR1 is MDHEN and CDR2 SYDVKM. The CDR3 is 18 residues long. CDR3 in amino acids: CASRPYRPGAGGSHEQYF. The CDR3 nucleotides read TGTGCCAGCAGACCATATCGTCCCGGGGCAGGGGGCTCCCACGAGCAGTACTTC.

This clone was seen once. The CDR3 reads CASSLTPPDTQYF. CDR3 DNA sequence: TGCGCCAGCAGCTTAACCCCCCCAGATACGCAGTATTTT. The chain has TRBV5-1 and TRBJ2-3; D unclear. V lost 2 bases to trimming and J lost 4 bases, with 8 bases between them. The CDR3 runs to 13 residues. Germline-derived CDR1 and CDR2 are SGHRS and YFSETQ.

The V and J genes are TRBV6-1 and TRBJ2-3; D is unclear. Germline CDR1 reads MNHNS; CDR2 reads SASEGT. V lost 8 bases and J lost 5, with 14 bases in between. CDR3 size: 13 residues. CDR3 amino acids: CASVLNLGDTQYF. CDR3 nucleotide sequence: TGTGCCAGCGTATTAAACTTGGGAGATACGCAGTATTTT.

This clone has a handful of counts. This chain uses TRBV5-3 with TRBJ1-5; no reliable D call. TRBV5-3 qualifies as an ORF whose function is uncertain. The CDR3 is 14 amino acids. The V and J ends lost 3 bases and 6 bases respectively, with 13 bases between them. CDR3 DNA sequence: TGTGCCAGAAGCTCCTTTTTGGGATGTCAGCCCCAGCATTTT. Residues: CARSSFLGCQPQHF.

The chain has TRBV28 and TRBJ2-5; 7 positions agree with TRBD1. V shed 6 bases and J 9 bases; nucleotides not matched to a gene: 10. This CDR3 has 13 residues. Germline CDR1 reads MDHEN; CDR2 reads SYDVKM. This chain's CDR3 is CASRPTGLGSQYF. Here the CDR3 DNA reads TGTGCCAGCAGGCCGACAGGGTTGGGGTCCCAGTACTTC.

This chain uses TRBV28 with TRBJ2-2; 11 nucleotides agree with TRBD2. With V trimmed by 5 bases and J by 5 bases, 10 bases remained unmatched. Germline V gene sequence: CDR1 MDHEN, CDR2 SYDVKM. The CDR3 length is 17 residues. CDR3 coding DNA: TGTGCCAGCAGTCACCGACGACTAGCGGGGCGAACCGGGGAGCTGTTTTTT. Its translation: CASSHRRLAGRTGELFF. Full variable domain (rest looked up from reference TRBV28 and TRBJ2-2): DVKVTQSSRYLVKRTGEKVFLECVQDMDHENMFWYRQDPGLGLRLIYFSYDVKMKEKGDIPEGYSVSREKKERFSLILESASTNQTSMYLCASSHRRLAGRTGELFFGEGSRLTVL.

The CDR3 is CASSRAAEETQYF. The CDR3 DNA sequence: TGCGCCAGCAGTAGGGCCGCAGAGGAGACCCAGTACTTC. J is TRBJ2-5 and V is TRBV5-1; no clear D gene. Per germline, CDR1 SGHRS and CDR2 YFSETQ. The CDR3 runs to 13 residues. V was pared by 5 bases and J by 5 bases, with 13 bases between. Full variable domain (outside the CDR3, taken from reference TRBV5-1 and TRBJ2-5): KAGVTQTPRYLIKTRGQQVTLSCSPISGHRSVSWYQQTPGQGLQFLFEYFSETQRNKGNFPGRFSGRQFSNSRSEMNVSTLELGDSALYLCASSRAAEETQYFGPGTRLLVL.

This clone was observed a few times. The V and J genes are TRBV30 and TRBJ2-2; D is ambiguous. The CDR3 is made up of 13 amino acids. The germline V and J ends were trimmed by 2 bases and 4 bases, with 8 bases remaining between them. From germline, CDR1 is GTSNPN and CDR2 SVGIG (reference sequence). The CDR3 coding sequence is TGTGCCTGGAGTTTTCTAAGCACCGGGGAGCTGTTTTTT. This codes for CAWSFLSTGELFF.

The chain has TRBV5-1 and TRBJ1-3; D perhaps matches TRBD1 (6 bases). With 0 bases removed from V and 3 bases from J, the gap between germline ends came to 16 bases. Germline CDR1 SGHRS, CDR2 YFSETQ. The CDR3 runs 17 residues. CDR3 protein: CASSLGPRGLFGNTIYF. The CDR3 DNA is TGCGCCAGCAGCTTGGGGCCCCGGGGGCTCTTTGGAAACACCATATATTTT.

The chain recombines TRBV11-2 with TRBJ2-7; a possible D gene is TRBD1 (6 bases). The germline gives CDR1 SGHAT, CDR2 FQNNGV. V was cut by 1 base and J by 3 bases, with 13 bases left in between. The CDR3 extends over 15 amino acids. CDR3 sequence (DNA): TGTGCCAGCAGCTTAGTAGCAGGGGCTTACTACGAGCAGTACTTC. Translating gives CASSLVAGAYYEQYF. Full variable domain (missing parts from reference TRBV11-2 and TRBJ2-7): EAGVAQSPRYKIIEKRQSVAFWCNPISGHATLYWYQQILGQGPKLLIQFQNNGVVDDSQLPKDRFSAERLKGVDSTLKIQPAKLEDSAVYLCASSLVAGAYYEQYFGPGTRLTVT.

The genes are TRBV4-2 and TRBJ2-6; TRBD1 aligns across 8 bases. Germline assignment: CDR1 LGHNA and CDR2 YNFKEQ. The CDR3 has 18 residues. Germline trimming cut 0 bases from V and 2 bases from J; bases unmatched to any gene: 6. Here the CDR3 DNA reads TGTGCCAGCAGCCAAGAGGCGCAGGGGGCCGCTGGGGCCAACGTCCTGACTTTC. The encoded protein is CASSQEAQGAAGANVLTF.

The chain is built from TRBV2 and TRBJ1-2; TRBD1 is a possible D gene (6 bases). CDR1 is SNHLY and CDR2 is FYNNEI in the germline V gene. There are 13 residues in the CDR3. V lost 8 bases to trimming and J lost 3 bases, with 13 bases between them. CDR3 nucleotides: TGTGCCAGCTCTAAGCGACAGGACTATGGCTACACCTTC. It translates to CASSKRQDYGYTF.

The chain is built from TRBV7-3 and TRBJ1-2, with 7 bases that match TRBD1. V trimming: 3 bases; J trimming: 6 bases; junction bases outside the gene matches: 10. CDR1 and CDR2 from the germline V gene are SGHTA and FQGTGA. The CDR3 length is 15 residues. This CDR3 reads CASSFMMTGMDGYTF. The CDR3 bases are TGTGCCAGCAGCTTCATGATGACAGGGATGGATGGCTACACCTTC. Drawing the rest from reference TRBV7-3 and TRBJ1-2, the complete variable domain is GAGVSQTPSNKVTEKGKYVELRCDPISGHTALYWYRQSLGQGPEFLIYFQGTGAADDSGLPNDRFFAVRPEGSVSTLKIQRTERGDSAVYLCASSFMMTGMDGYTFGSGTRLTVV.

This rearrangement joins TRBV27 to TRBJ2-1; 7 bases are a match to TRBD1. The junction had 8 bases not matched to a gene; V was cut back by 2 bases and J by 7 bases. CDR3 length equals 15 residues. Germline loops: CDR1 MNHEY, CDR2 SMNVEV (reference sequence). In nucleotides, the CDR3 is TGTGCCAGCAGTTTAGGGCGTCTCAGGGGGAATGAGCAGTTCTTC. It translates to CASSLGRLRGNEQFF.

The chain combines TRBV21-1 with TRBJ2-7. TRBV21-1 is shown as a pseudogene. CDR3 length: 22 amino acids. CDR3 coding DNA: TGTGCCAGCAGGCCAATGCCCGTCCTAGGACGGATGCCTACGAGCTTTACCTACGAGCAGTACTTC. Its translation is CASRPMPVLGRMPTSFTYEQYF.

The chain combines TRBV5-8 with TRBJ2-1, with 10 positions matching TRBD2. The CDR3 covers 15 residues. Germline V gives CDR1 SGHTS, CDR2 YDEGEE. V shed 2 bases, J shed 7 bases, and the junction held 6 bases outside the gene matches. CDR3 nucleotide sequence: TGTGCCAGCAGCTTCCGAGCGGGAGGGGGGAATGAGCAGTTCTTC. As protein: CASSFRAGGGNEQFF.

The chain uses TRBV7-2 and TRBJ2-5; D uncertain. This CDR3 is built from 15 residues. V dropped 2 bases and J dropped 4 bases, with 14 bases sitting between them. CDR1 is SGHTA, CDR2 FQGNSA, per germline. The CDR3 DNA reads TGTGCCAGCAGCTTATACAAACAAAGACGAGAGACCCAGTACTTC. Protein sequence: CASSLYKQRRETQYF.